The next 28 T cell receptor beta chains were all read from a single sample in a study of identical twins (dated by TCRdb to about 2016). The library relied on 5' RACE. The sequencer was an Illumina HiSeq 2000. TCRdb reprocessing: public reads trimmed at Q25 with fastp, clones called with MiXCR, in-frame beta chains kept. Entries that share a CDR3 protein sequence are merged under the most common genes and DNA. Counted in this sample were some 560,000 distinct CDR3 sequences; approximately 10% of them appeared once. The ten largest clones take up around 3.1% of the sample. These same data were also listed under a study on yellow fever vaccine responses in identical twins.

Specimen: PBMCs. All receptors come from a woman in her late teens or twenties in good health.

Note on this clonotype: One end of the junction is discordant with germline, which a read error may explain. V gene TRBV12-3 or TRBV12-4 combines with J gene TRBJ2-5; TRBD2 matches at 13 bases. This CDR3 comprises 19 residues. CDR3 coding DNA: TGTGCCATCAGTTCCTTGACTAGCGGGAGGCCATTTTATAAAGAGACCCAGTACTTC. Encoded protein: CAISSLTSGRPFYKETQYF.

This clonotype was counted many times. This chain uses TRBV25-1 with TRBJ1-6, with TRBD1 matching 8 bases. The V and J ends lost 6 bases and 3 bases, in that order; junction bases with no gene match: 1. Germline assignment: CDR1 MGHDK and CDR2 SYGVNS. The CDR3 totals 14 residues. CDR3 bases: TGTGCCAGCAGGGGACAGGACTATAATTCACCCCTCCACTTT. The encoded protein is CASRGQDYNSPLHF.

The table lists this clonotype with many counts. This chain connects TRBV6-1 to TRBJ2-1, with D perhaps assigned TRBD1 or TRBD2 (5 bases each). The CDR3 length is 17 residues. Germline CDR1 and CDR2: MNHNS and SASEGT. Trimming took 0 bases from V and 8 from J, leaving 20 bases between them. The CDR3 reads CASSEARDPEIFYEQFF. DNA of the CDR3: TGTGCCAGCAGTGAAGCTCGGGACCCCGAAATATTCTATGAGCAGTTCTTC.

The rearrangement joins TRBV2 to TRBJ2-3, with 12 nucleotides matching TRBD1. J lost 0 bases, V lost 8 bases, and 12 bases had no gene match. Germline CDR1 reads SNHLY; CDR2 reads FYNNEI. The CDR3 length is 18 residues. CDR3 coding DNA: TGTGCCAGCTCCCCACGGGACAGGGGGCGTACTAGCACAGATACGCAGTATTTT. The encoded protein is CASSPRDRGRTSTDTQYF.

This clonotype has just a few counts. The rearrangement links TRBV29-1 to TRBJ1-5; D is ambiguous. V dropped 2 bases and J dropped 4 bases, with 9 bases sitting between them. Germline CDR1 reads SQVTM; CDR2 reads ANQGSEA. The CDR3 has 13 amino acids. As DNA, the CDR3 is TGCAGCGTTGAATTCGGACCTAATCAGCCCCAGCATTTT. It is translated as CSVEFGPNQPQHF.

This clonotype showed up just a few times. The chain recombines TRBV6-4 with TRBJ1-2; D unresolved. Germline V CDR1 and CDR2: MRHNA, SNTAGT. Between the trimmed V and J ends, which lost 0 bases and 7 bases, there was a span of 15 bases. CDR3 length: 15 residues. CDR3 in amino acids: CASSDSERAVSGYTF. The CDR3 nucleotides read TGTGCCAGCAGTGACTCAGAGAGGGCCGTCTCTGGCTACACCTTC.

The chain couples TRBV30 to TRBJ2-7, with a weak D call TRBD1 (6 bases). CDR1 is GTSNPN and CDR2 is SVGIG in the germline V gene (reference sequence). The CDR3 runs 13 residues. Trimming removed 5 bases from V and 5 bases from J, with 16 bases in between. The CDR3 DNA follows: TGTGCCTGGGCCCCTGGACAGAGAAACGAGCAGTACTTC. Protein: CAWAPGQRNEQYF. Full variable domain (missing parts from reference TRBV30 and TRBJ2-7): SQTIHQWPATLVQPVGSPLSLECTVEGTSNPNLYWYRQAAGRGLQLLFYSVGIGQISSEVPQNLSASRPQDRQFILSSKKLLLSDSGFYLCAWAPGQRNEQYFGPGTRLTVT.

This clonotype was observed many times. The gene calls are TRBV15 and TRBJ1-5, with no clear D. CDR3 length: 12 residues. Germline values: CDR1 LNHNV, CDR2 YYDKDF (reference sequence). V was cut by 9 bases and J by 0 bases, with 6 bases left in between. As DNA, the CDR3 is TGTGCCACAAGGAGTAGCAATCAGCCCCAGCATTTT. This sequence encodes CATRSSNQPQHF.

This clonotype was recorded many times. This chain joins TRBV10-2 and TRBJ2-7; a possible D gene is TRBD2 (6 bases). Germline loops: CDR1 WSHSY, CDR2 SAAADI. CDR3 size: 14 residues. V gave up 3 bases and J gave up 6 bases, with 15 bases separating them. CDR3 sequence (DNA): TGCGCCAGCAGTGACCCGGGACTTTCCCCCGAGCAGTACTTC. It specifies CASSDPGLSPEQYF.

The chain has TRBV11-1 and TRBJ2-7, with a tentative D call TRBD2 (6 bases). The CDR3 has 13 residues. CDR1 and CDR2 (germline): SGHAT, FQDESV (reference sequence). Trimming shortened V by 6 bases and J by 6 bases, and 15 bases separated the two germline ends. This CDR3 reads CASRGGPVLEQYF. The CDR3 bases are TGTGCCAGCAGGGGGGGACCCGTGCTCGAGCAGTACTTC.

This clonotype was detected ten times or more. CDR3 bases: TGTGCCAGTCAGCTGGACACCGGATCGGGCGGGGAGCTGTTTTTT. It specifies CASQLDTGSGGELFF. This chain uses TRBV6-1 with TRBJ2-2; D is perhaps TRBD1 (5 bases). Germline V gives CDR1 MNHNS, CDR2 SASEGT. CDR3 length: 15 amino acids. Trimming cost V 9 bases and J 7 bases, with 21 bases left between them.

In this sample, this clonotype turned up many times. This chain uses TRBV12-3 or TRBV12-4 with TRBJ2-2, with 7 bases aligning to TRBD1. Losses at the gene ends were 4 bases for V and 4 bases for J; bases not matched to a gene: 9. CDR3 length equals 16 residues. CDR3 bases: TGTGCCAGCAGTTCCAGACAGGGATCGACCACCGGGGAGCTGTTTTTT. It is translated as CASSSRQGSTTGELFF.

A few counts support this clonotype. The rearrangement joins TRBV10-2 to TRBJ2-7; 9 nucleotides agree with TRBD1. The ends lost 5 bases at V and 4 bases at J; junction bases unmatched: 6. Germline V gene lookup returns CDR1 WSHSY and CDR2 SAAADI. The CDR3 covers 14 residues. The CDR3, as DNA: TGCGCCAGCAGTTCCTTCGGGACAGGGTACGAGCAGTACTTC. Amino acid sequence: CASSSFGTGYEQYF.

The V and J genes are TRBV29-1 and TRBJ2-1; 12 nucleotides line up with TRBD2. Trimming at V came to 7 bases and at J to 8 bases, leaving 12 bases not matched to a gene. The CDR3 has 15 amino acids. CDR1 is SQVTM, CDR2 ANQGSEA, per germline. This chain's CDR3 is CSALAGGPFIYEQFF. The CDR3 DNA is TGCAGCGCTCTAGCGGGGGGGCCTTTTATCTATGAGCAGTTCTTC.

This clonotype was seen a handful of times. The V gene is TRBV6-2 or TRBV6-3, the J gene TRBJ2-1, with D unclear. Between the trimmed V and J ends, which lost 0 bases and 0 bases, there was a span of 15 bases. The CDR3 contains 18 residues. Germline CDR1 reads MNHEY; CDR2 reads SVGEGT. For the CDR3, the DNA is TGTGCCAGCAGTTACTCGATTCGTATTAGCAGCTCCTACAATGAGCAGTTCTTC. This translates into CASSYSIRISSSYNEQFF.

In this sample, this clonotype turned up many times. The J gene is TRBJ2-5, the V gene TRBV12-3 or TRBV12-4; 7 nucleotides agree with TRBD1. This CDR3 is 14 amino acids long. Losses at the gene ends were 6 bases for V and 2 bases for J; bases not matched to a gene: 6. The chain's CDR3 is CASSPGQRQETQYF. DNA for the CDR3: TGTGCCAGCAGCCCGGGACAGAGACAAGAGACCCAGTACTTC.

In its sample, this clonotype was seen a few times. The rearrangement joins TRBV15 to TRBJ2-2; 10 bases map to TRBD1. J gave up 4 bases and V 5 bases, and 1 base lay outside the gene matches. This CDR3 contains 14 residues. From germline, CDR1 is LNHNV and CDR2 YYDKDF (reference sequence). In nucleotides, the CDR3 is TGTGCCACCAGCGGGGACAGGGGCACCGGGGAGCTGTTTTTT. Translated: CATSGDRGTGELFF.

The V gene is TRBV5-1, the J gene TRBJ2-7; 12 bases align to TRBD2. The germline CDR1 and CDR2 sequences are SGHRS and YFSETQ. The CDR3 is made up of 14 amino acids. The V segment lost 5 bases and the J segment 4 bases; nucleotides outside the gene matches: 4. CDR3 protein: CASRWTSGAYEQYF. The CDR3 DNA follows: TGCGCCAGCAGATGGACTAGCGGGGCATACGAGCAGTACTTC.

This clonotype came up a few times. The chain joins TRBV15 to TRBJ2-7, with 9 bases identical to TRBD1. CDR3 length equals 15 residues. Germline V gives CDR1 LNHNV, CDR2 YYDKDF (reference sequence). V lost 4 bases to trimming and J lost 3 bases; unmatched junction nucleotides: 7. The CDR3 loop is CATSIKPGQGYEQYF. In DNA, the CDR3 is TGTGCCACCAGCATTAAACCGGGACAGGGCTACGAGCAGTACTTC.

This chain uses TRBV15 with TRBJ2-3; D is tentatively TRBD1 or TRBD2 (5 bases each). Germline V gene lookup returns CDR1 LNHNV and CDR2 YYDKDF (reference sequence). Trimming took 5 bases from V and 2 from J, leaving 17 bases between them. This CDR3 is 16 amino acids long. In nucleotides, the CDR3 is TGTGCCACCAGCCCCCCCCCCGGGGCGATCACAGATACGCAGTATTTT. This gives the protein CATSPPPGAITDTQYF.

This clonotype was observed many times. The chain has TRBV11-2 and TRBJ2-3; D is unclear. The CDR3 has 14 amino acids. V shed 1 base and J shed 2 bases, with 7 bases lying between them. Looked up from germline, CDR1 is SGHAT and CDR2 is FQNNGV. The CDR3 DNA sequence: TGTGCCAGCAGCTTAGTCCGTGCCACAGATACGCAGTATTTT. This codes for CASSLVRATDTQYF.

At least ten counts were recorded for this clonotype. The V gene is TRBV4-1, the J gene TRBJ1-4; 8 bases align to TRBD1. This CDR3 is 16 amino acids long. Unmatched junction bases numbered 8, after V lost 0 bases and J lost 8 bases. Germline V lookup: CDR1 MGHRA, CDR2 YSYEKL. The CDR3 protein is CASSQEGQGRGEKLFF. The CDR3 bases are TGCGCCAGCAGCCAAGAAGGACAGGGCCGAGGGGAAAAACTGTTTTTT.

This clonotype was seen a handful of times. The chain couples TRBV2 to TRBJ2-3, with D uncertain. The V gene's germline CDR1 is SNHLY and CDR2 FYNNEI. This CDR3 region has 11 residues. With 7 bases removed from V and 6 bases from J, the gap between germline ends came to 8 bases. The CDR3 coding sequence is TGTGCCAGCACTACGAAGGATACGCAGTATTTT. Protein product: CASTTKDTQYF. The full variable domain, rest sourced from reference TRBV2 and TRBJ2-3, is EPEVTQTPSHQVTQMGQEVILRCVPISNHLYFYWYRQILGQKVEFLVSFYNNEISEKSEIFDDQFSVERPDGSNFTLKIRSTKLEDSAMYFCASTTKDTQYFGPGTRLTVL.

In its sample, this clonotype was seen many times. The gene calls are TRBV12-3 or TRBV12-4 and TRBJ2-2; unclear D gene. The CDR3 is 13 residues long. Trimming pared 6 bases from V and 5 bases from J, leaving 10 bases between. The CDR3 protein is CASSRTLTGELFF. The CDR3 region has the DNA TGTGCCAGCAGCAGGACCCTGACCGGGGAGCTGTTTTTT.

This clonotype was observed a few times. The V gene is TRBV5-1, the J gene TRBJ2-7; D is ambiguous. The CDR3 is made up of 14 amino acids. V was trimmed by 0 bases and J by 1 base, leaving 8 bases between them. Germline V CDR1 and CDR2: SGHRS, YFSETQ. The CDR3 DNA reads TGCGCCAGCAGCTTGGTTCCAGCTTCCTACGAGCAGTACTTC. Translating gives CASSLVPASYEQYF.

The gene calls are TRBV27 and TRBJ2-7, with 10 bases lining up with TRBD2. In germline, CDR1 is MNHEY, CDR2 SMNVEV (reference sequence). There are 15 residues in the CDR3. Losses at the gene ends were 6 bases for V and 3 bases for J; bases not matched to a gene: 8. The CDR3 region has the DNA TGTGCCAGCAGGTCAACTAGCGGGATAGTCTACGAGCAGTACTTC. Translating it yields CASRSTSGIVYEQYF.

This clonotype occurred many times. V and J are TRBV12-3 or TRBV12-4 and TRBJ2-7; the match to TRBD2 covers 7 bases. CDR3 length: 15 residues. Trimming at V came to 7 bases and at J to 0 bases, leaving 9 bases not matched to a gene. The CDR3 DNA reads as TGTGCCAGCACCGGCCCAGCGGGGCTCTCCTACGAGCAGTACTTC. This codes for CASTGPAGLSYEQYF.

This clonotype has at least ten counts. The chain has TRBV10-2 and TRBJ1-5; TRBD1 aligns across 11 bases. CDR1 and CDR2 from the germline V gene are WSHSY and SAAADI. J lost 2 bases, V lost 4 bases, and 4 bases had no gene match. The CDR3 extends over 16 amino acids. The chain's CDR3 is CASSGDRGDGNQPQHF. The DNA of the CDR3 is TGCGCCAGCAGTGGGGACAGGGGGGATGGCAATCAGCCCCAGCATTTT.